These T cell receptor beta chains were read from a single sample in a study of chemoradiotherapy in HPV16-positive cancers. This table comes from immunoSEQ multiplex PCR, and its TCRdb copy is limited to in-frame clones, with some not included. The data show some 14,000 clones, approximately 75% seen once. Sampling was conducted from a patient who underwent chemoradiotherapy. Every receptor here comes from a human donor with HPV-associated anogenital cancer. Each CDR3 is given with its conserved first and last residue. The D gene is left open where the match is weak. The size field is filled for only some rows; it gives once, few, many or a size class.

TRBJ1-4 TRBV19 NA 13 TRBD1 CASSTEQDRKLFF TGTGCCAGTAGTACCGAACAGGACAGGAAACTGTTTTTT
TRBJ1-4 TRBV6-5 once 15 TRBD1 CASSSWDRGYEKLFF TGTGCCAGCAGTTCCTGGGACAGGGGTTATGAAAAACTGTTTTTT
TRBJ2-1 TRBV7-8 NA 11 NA CASGGDGEQFF TGTGCCAGTGGCGGTGATGGTGAGCAGTTCTTC
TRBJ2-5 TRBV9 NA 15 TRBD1 CASSPLTGVNETQYF TGTGCCAGCAGCCCCCTCACAGGGGTCAACGAGACCCAGTACTTC
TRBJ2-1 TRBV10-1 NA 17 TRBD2 CASSTTSGRSSYNEQFF TGCGCCAGCAGCACCACTAGCGGGAGGAGCTCCTACAATGAGCAGTTCTTC
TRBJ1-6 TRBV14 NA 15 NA CASSQIAGARSPLHF TGTGCCAGCAGCCAAATTGCTGGGGCACGGTCACCCCTCCACTTT
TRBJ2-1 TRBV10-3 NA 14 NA CAISGQDLNNEQFF TGTGCCATCAGTGGGCAGGACTTGAACAATGAGCAGTTCTTC
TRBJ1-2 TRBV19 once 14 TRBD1 CASSTGQGPYGYTF TGTGCCAGTAGTACGGGACAGGGACCCTATGGCTACACCTTC
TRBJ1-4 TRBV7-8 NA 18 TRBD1 CASSPRTGGRATNEKLFF TGTGCCAGCAGCCCAAGGACAGGGGGACGGGCAACTAATGAAAAACTGTTTTTT
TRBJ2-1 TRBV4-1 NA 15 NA CASSQELGLYNEQFF TGCGCCAGCAGCCAAGAACTGGGACTCTACAATGAGCAGTTCTTC
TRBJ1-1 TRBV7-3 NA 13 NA CASSLTIGGRAFF TGTGCCAGCAGCTTAACGATAGGGGGGCGTGCCTTCTTT